This paragraph covers one T cell receptor (beta chain) sequence. This sample is part of a study of blood T cell repertoires in COVID-19. V dropped 3 bases and J dropped 0 bases, with 10 bases sitting between them. The CDR3 has 15 residues. Germline V CDR1 and CDR2: LNHDA, SQIVND (reference sequence). Per the authors' pipeline: Amplification of reference gene primers provided the estimated nucleated cell counts. Only in-frame clones appear in the TCRdb table, and some are missing; sequencing was by immunoSEQ multiplex PCR. V, J and clone size were drawn from that table, and D and trimming were deduced from the DNA. The data show some 46,000 clones, around 90% seen once.

Sequencing was carried out using peripheral blood. The sequence was collected from a man aged 60 to 69 with active COVID-19. The chain employs TRBV19 and TRBJ2-3; D not resolved. The DNA for the CDR3 is TGTGCCAGTAGTATCGAGTCCTTCAGCACAGATACGCAGTATTTT. Amino acids: CASSIESFSTDTQYF.